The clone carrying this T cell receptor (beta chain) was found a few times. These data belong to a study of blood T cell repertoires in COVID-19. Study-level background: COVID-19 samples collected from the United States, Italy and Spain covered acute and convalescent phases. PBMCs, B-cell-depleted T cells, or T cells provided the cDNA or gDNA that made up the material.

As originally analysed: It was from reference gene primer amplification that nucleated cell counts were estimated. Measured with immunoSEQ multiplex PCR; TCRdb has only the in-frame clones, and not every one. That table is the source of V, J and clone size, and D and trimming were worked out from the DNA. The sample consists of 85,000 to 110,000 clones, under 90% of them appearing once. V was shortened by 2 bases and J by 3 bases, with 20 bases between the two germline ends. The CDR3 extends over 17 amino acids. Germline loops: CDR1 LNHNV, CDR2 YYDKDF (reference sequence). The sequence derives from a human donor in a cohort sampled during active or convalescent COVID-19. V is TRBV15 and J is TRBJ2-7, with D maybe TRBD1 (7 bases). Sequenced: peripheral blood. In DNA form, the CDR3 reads TGTGCCACCAGCAGAAAAAGAGGCGGGACAGTAGTCTACGAGCAGTACTTC. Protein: CATSRKRGGTVVYEQYF.